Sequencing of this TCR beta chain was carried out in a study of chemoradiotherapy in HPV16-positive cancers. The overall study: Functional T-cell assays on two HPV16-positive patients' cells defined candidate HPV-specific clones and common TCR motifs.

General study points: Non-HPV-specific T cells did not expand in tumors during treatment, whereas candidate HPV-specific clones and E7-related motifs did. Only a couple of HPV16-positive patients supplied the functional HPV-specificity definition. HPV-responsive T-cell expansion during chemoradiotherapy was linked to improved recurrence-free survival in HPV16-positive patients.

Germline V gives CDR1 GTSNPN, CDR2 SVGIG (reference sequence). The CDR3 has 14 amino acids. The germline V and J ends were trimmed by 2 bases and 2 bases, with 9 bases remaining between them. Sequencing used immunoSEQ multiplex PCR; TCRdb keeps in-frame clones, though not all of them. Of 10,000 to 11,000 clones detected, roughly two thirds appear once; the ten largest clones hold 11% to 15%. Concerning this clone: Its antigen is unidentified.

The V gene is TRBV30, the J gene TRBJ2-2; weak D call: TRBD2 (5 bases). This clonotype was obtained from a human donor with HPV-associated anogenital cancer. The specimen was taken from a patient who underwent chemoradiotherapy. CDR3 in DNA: TGTGCCTGGAGTAAACTAGGAAACACCGGGGAGCTGTTTTTT. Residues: CAWSKLGNTGELFF.